What follows is one T cell receptor beta chain and its context. This entry comes from a study of blood T cell repertoires in COVID-19. Participant-reported clinical history was the basis for cohort assignment. Sequencing used immunoSEQ multiplex PCR; TCRdb keeps in-frame clones, though not all of them. The table shows fewer than 400,000 clones, with approximately 90% occurring only once. The receptor comes from a young man who had recovered from COVID-19. The sample consisted of PBMCs or T cells enriched from blood (not recorded which).

CDR3 region: CASSSPTGGVGSNQPQHF. The CDR3 nucleotides are TGTGCCAGTAGTTCCCCCACGGGCGGGGTGGGGAGCAATCAGCCCCAGCATTTT. This chain connects TRBV19 to TRBJ1-5, with D unclear. With 5 bases removed from V and 1 base from J, the gap between germline ends came to 21 bases. The CDR3 is 18 amino acids. The germline V gene encodes CDR1 LNHDA and CDR2 SQIVND (reference sequence).